Each of the 28 T cell receptor beta chains below was sequenced from the same sample in a study of beta chain features in type 1 diabetes. Their target antigens are unknown. Since all of the isolated RNA was reverse transcribed, expressed TCRB transcripts were what got sequenced. Only in-frame clones appear in the TCRdb table, and some are missing; sequencing was by immunoSEQ multiplex PCR. The table shows hundreds of thousands of clones, with roughly an eighth occurring only once. Regarding the study as a whole: In every one of the four CD4+ subsets, TCRB CDR3s were moderately but significantly shorter in Type 1 diabetes patients.

Material: naive CD4+ T cells from blood. The origin of the receptors is a young man with type 1 diabetes.

This clone showed up just a few times. J is TRBJ1-2 and V is TRBV30; D is possibly TRBD1 (5 bases). Germline lookup yields CDR1 GTSNPN and CDR2 SVGIG (reference sequence). The CDR3 runs 12 residues. V was pared by 2 bases and J by 7 bases, with 11 bases between. DNA of the CDR3: TGTGCCTGGAGTAGGGGATTTGGTGGCTACACCTTC. As protein: CAWSRGFGGYTF.

CDR3 in DNA: TGCGCCAGCGGGGCTCAAGGGAACTATGGCTACACCTTC. This encodes CASGAQGNYGYTF. V gene TRBV5-1 combines with J gene TRBJ1-2, with a weak D call TRBD1 (5 bases). The length of the CDR3 is 13 residues. The germline V and J ends were trimmed by 7 bases and 2 bases, with 12 bases remaining between them. The germline V gene encodes CDR1 SGHRS and CDR2 YFSETQ.

The chain is built from TRBV7-2 and TRBJ1-2; D unclear. The CDR3 consists of 13 residues. V was trimmed by 2 bases and J by 6 bases, leaving 10 bases between them. Germline V CDR1 and CDR2: SGHTA, FQGNSA. DNA of the CDR3: TGTGCCAGCAGCTTAAATATCGGGAATGGCTACACCTTC. It translates to CASSLNIGNGYTF.

This clone was seen repeatedly, ten times or more. The chain is built from TRBV7-9 and TRBJ2-3; D is unclear. From germline, CDR1 is SEHNR and CDR2 FQNEAQ (reference sequence). Deletions cut 5 bases from V and 5 bases from J, with 11 bases between. The CDR3 loop spans 13 amino acids. The CDR3: CASSLEAEDTQYF. CDR3 nucleotide sequence: TGTGCCAGCAGCCTCGAGGCCGAAGATACGCAGTATTTT.

About this clone itself: In this CDR3 the conserved last residue, phenylalanine or tryptophan, is missing, so a read error is likely. The DNA is omitted, as the CDR3 cannot be located on it reliably, and the CDR3 follows TCRdb's listing. V usage is TRBV4-1 and J usage is TRBJ2-7. Germline V lookup: CDR1 MGHRA, CDR2 YSYEKL. From its first to its last residue, the CDR3 has 13 amino acids. CDR3 residues: CASSQDVRAGSGG.

This rearrangement joins TRBV7-2 to TRBJ2-1; no firm D call. Germline CDR1 and CDR2: SGHTA and FQGNSA. The V end was cut by 2 bases, the J end by 5 bases, with 4 bases between. The CDR3 consists of 12 residues. The CDR3 nucleotides read TGTGCCAGCAGCTTAAGACACAATGAGCAGTTCTTC. Its protein product is CASSLRHNEQFF.

This clone came up a few times. The chain carries TRBV5-6 and TRBJ2-1; unclear D gene. Trimming stripped 5 bases from V and 0 bases from J, with 15 bases between. The CDR3 is 16 amino acids. Germline CDR1 and CDR2: SGHDT and YYEEEE. The CDR3 sequence: CASRLTIGNSYNEQFF. CDR3 nucleotide sequence: TGTGCCAGCAGGCTGACCATAGGGAACTCCTACAATGAGCAGTTCTTC.

The chain is built from TRBV13 and TRBJ2-5; D unclear. CDR1 is PRHDT, CDR2 FYEKMQ, per germline (reference sequence). V lost 5 bases and J 4 bases, leaving 5 bases between the germline ends. This CDR3 is 11 amino acids long. For the CDR3, the DNA is TGTGCCAGCAGCCAATCAGAGACCCAGTACTTC. Its translation: CASSQSETQYF.

This clone was seen a handful of times. V is TRBV5-1 and J is TRBJ2-1; 10 positions match TRBD2. Per the germline V gene, CDR1 is SGHRS and CDR2 is YFSETQ. V was clipped by 3 bases and J by 0 bases; unmatched bases: 6. The CDR3 is made up of 17 amino acids. The CDR3 DNA reads TGCGCCAGCAGCTCCAACCCTAGCGGGAGCTCCTACAATGAGCAGTTCTTC. Translating it yields CASSSNPSGSSYNEQFF.

The rearrangement uses TRBV7-2 and TRBJ2-3; D remains unclear. The CDR3 consists of 16 residues. V was trimmed by 5 bases and J by 2 bases, leaving 17 bases between them. Germline CDR1 and CDR2: SGHTA and FQGNSA. CDR3: CASSPSRAGSTDTQYF. CDR3 DNA sequence: TGTGCCAGCAGCCCGTCTCGGGCTGGGTCCACAGATACGCAGTATTTT.

A few counts support this clone. The rearrangement joins TRBV4-3 to TRBJ1-2; D gene uncertain. This CDR3 is 15 amino acids long. The V gene's germline CDR1 is LGHNA and CDR2 YSLEER. The V and J ends lost 4 bases and 8 bases respectively, with 20 bases between them. This CDR3 reads CASSPSGSLQTGYTF. In DNA, the CDR3 is TGCGCCAGCAGCCCTAGTGGTTCCTTACAGACAGGCTACACCTTC.

The gene calls are TRBV7-9 and TRBJ1-5; unclear D gene. V dropped 5 bases and J dropped 3 bases, with 8 bases sitting between them. The CDR3 spans 13 residues. Germline CDR1 and CDR2: SEHNR and FQNEAQ (reference sequence). CDR3 protein: CASSAGYNQPQHF. In DNA form, the CDR3 reads TGTGCCAGCAGCGCCGGGTACAATCAGCCCCAGCATTTT. The complete variable domain, with remaining parts taken from reference TRBV7-9 and TRBJ1-5, reads DTGVSQNPRHKITKRGQNVTFRCDPISEHNRLYWYRQTLGQGPEFLTYFQNEAQLEKSRLLSDRFSAERPKGSFSTLEIQRTEQGDSAMYLCASSAGYNQPQHFGDGTRLSIL.

This clone was found a few times. The CDR3 loop reads CASSLSEHEQFF. CDR3 bases: TGTGCCAGCAGCTTGAGTGAGCATGAGCAGTTCTTC. This chain links TRBV5-6 with TRBJ2-1; D uncertain. CDR1 SGHDT and CDR2 YYEEEE come from the germline V gene. V shed 1 base and J shed 8 bases, with 7 bases lying between them. The CDR3 is 12 residues long.

This chain uses TRBV15 with TRBJ2-7; possible D gene TRBD2, 6 bases. The V and J ends lost 8 bases and 5 bases respectively, with 19 bases between them. In germline, CDR1 is LNHNV, CDR2 YYDKDF (reference sequence). The CDR3 has 14 residues. The CDR3 loop is CATAGRMFGDEQYF. DNA for the CDR3: TGTGCCACCGCGGGACGGATGTTTGGGGACGAGCAGTACTTC.

V usage is TRBV19 and J usage is TRBJ1-5, with TRBD1 matching over 9 bases. Looked up from germline, CDR1 is LNHDA and CDR2 is SQIVND (reference sequence). Losses at the gene ends were 9 bases for V and 1 base for J; bases not matched to a gene: 4. The CDR3 spans 14 residues. The chain's CDR3 is CASAQGASNQPQHF. CDR3 DNA: TGTGCCAGCGCACAGGGGGCGAGCAATCAGCCCCAGCATTTT.

This chain joins TRBV9 and TRBJ1-2; D is ambiguous. Germline V gene data show CDR1 as SGDLS and CDR2 as YYNGEE. The CDR3 consists of 15 residues. Trimming removed 2 bases from V and 1 base from J, with 12 bases in between. CDR3 sequence (DNA): TGTGCCAGCAGCGTGGCCGGGAACTATAACTATGGCTACACCTTC. It translates to CASSVAGNYNYGYTF.

The J gene is TRBJ2-4, the V gene TRBV30; 9 nucleotides line up with TRBD1. J lost 7 bases, V lost 5 bases, and 0 bases had no gene match. This CDR3 is 11 amino acids long. Germline V gene data show CDR1 as GTSNPN and CDR2 as SVGIG (reference sequence). In DNA, the CDR3 is TGTGCCTGGGGACAGGGGAACATTCAGTACTTC. Protein product: CAWGQGNIQYF.

This chain connects TRBV27 to TRBJ2-7, with 8 bases matching TRBD1. Germline V gene data show CDR1 as MNHEY and CDR2 as SMNVEV (reference sequence). There are 15 residues in the CDR3. V dropped 5 bases and J dropped 2; count of bases not matched to a gene: 8. CDR3 sequence (DNA): TGTGCCAGCAGTCCACGGACAGGGCTAACCTACGAGCAGTACTTC. Its translation: CASSPRTGLTYEQYF.

This clone was seen more than once but under ten times. The chain uses TRBV25-1 and TRBJ2-7; TRBD1 is a possible D gene (5 bases). Germline V gene sequence: CDR1 MGHDK, CDR2 SYGVNS. The V gene lost 3 bases and the J gene lost 7 bases, with 7 bases spanning the gap. The CDR3 contains 11 residues. CDR3 amino acids: CASSDRTEQYF. Written as DNA, the CDR3 is TGTGCCAGCAGTGACCGGACAGAGCAGTACTTC.

Only a few counts were recorded for this clone. This sample also contains other DNA sequences that code for the same CDR3. The rearrangement links TRBV20-1 to TRBJ2-3; D uncertain. Trimming left V 3 bases short and J 2 bases short, with 3 bases between. The CDR3 totals 11 residues. Germline lookup yields CDR1 DFQATT and CDR2 SNEGSKA (reference sequence). CDR3 loop: CSASNTDTQYF. The CDR3 DNA sequence: TGCAGTGCTAGCAACACAGATACGCAGTATTTT.

This clone has a handful of counts. The chain carries TRBV30 and TRBJ2-4; unclear D gene. Trimming pared 4 bases from V and 8 bases from J, leaving 21 bases between. The CDR3 sequence is 15 residues long. Per the germline V gene, CDR1 is GTSNPN and CDR2 is SVGIG (reference sequence). This CDR3 is CAWTPRMVVKDIQYF. For the CDR3, the DNA is TGTGCCTGGACCCCCCGAATGGTAGTAAAAGACATTCAGTACTTC. Full variable domain (rest looked up from reference TRBV30 and TRBJ2-4): SQTIHQWPATLVQPVGSPLSLECTVEGTSNPNLYWYRQAAGRGLQLLFYSVGIGQISSEVPQNLSASRPQDRQFILSSKKLLLSDSGFYLCAWTPRMVVKDIQYFGAGTRLSVL.

This chain joins TRBV18 and TRBJ1-1; D not resolved. This CDR3 comprises 17 residues. Germline V gene sequence: CDR1 KGHSH, CDR2 LQKENI. With 3 bases removed from V and 1 base from J, the gap between germline ends came to 18 bases. CDR3 region: CASSPSPASWRNTEAFF. CDR3 bases: TGTGCCAGCTCACCTTCTCCTGCGAGTTGGAGGAACACTGAAGCTTTCTTT. Full variable domain (outside the CDR3, taken from reference TRBV18 and TRBJ1-1): NAGVMQNPRHLVRRRGQEARLRCSPMKGHSHVYWYRQLPEEGLKFMVYLQKENIIDESGMPKERFSAEFPKEGPSILRIQQVVRGDSAAYFCASSPSPASWRNTEAFFGQGTRLTVV.

This chain uses TRBV2 with TRBJ2-3; no firm D call. The V and J ends lost 2 bases and 2 bases respectively, with 14 bases between them. Germline CDR1 is SNHLY and CDR2 is FYNNEI. This CDR3 has 16 amino acids. The CDR3 sequence: CASSERRSSHTDTQYF. In DNA, the CDR3 is TGTGCCAGCAGTGAAAGGAGATCGAGCCACACAGATACGCAGTATTTT.

The rearrangement uses TRBV6-5 and TRBJ2-4, with D possibly TRBD1 on 6 matching bases. Germline lookup yields CDR1 MNHEY and CDR2 SVGAGI. Trimming pared 6 bases from V and 8 bases from J, leaving 17 bases between. This CDR3 has 14 residues. DNA for the CDR3: TGTGCCAGCAGATTACAGGGAAGTATCGACATTCAGTACTTC. This codes for CASRLQGSIDIQYF.

This clone has ten or more counts. This chain connects TRBV14 to TRBJ2-3; 7 nucleotides agree with TRBD1. Germline CDR1 and CDR2: SGHDN and FVKESK. The CDR3 is 14 amino acids. The V and J ends lost 4 bases and 1 base, in that order; junction bases with no gene match: 2. The CDR3 protein is CASSPGQGTDTQYF. CDR3 DNA sequence: TGTGCCAGCAGCCCAGGACAGGGCACAGATACGCAGTATTTT.

This clone showed up just a few times. The chain has TRBV10-3 and TRBJ2-7; TRBD1 agrees at 8 bases. CDR1 and CDR2 from the germline V gene are ENHRY and SYGVKD. The V gene end was trimmed by 0 bases and the J gene end by 2 bases; junction bases not matched to a gene: 3. This CDR3 has 15 residues. Here the CDR3 DNA reads TGTGCCATCAGTGAGTCCGGACAGGGACCCTACGAGCAGTACTTC. It translates to CAISESGQGPYEQYF.

In its sample, this clone was seen a few times. The chain joins TRBV30 to TRBJ1-1; the D is unclear. This CDR3 spans 15 amino acids. Trimming stripped 5 bases from V and 5 bases from J, with 21 bases between. CDR1 GTSNPN and CDR2 SVGIG come from the germline V gene (reference sequence). The CDR3: CAWSPLPVVGTEAFF. CDR3 coding DNA: TGTGCCTGGTCCCCGCTACCGGTGGTAGGGACTGAAGCTTTCTTT. Complete variable domain (other parts from reference TRBV30 and TRBJ1-1): SQTIHQWPATLVQPVGSPLSLECTVEGTSNPNLYWYRQAAGRGLQLLFYSVGIGQISSEVPQNLSASRPQDRQFILSSKKLLLSDSGFYLCAWSPLPVVGTEAFFGQGTRLTVV.

V is TRBV15 and J is TRBJ2-5; D might be TRBD1 (6 bases). The V and J ends lost 1 base and 5 bases respectively, with 11 bases between them. Germline values: CDR1 LNHNV, CDR2 YYDKDF (reference sequence). The CDR3 runs 14 residues. The CDR3 reads CATSRAGRGETQYF. In DNA, the CDR3 is TGTGCCACCAGCAGAGCGGGCAGGGGCGAGACCCAGTACTTC.